Shown below are 4 T cell receptor beta chains from a single sample sequenced in a study of stem cell transplantation in POMP-related autoinflammatory disease (TCRdb year 2021). The library was made by the immunoSEQ multiplex PCR assay. Held by TCRdb, this immuneACCESS table contains in-frame sequences only and omits some clones. Under half of the omission traces to an unresolved V gene where checked; the cause of the rest is unknown. This sample comprises 2,000 to 2,500 clones, 85% to 90% of them detected only once. Roughly 21% of the sample is in the top ten clones. This specimen's time point label, per the study, means: before hematopoietic stem cell transplant. The sample in question was Tregs from PBMCs, obtained before stem cell transplantation. Source of these receptors: a human donor with POMP-related autoinflammation and immune dysregulation (PRAID).

The rearrangement links TRBV18 to TRBJ2-1, with D perhaps TRBD1 or TRBD2 (5 bases each). Germline CDR1 KGHSH, CDR2 LQKENI. The CDR3 sequence is 12 residues long. Trimming removed 3 bases from V and 5 bases from J, with 5 bases in between. CDR3 residues: CASSPGHNEQFF. CDR3 nucleotides: TGTGCCAGCTCACCGGGACACAATGAGCAGTTCTTC.

By share, this clone counts as large (0.1 to 1%). V gene TRBV20-1 combines with J gene TRBJ2-5, with unresolved D. With 2 bases removed from V and 5 bases from J, the gap between germline ends came to 3 bases. The CDR3 extends over 10 amino acids. Germline V gene data show CDR1 as DFQATT and CDR2 as SNEGSKA (reference sequence). This chain's CDR3 is CSARQETQYF. As DNA, the CDR3 is TGCAGTGCTAGACAGGAGACCCAGTACTTC.

The rearrangement uses TRBV7-6 and TRBJ1-2; TRBD1 aligns across 10 bases. CDR3 size: 14 residues. V lost 2 bases and J lost 4; bases outside the gene matches: 1. Germline CDR1 and CDR2: SGHVS and FNYEAQ. CDR3 bases: TGTGCCAGCAGCTTAAGGACAGGGGGCTATGGCTACACCTTC. Translated, it gives CASSLRTGGYGYTF.

The chain joins TRBV6-6 to TRBJ2-7; the D is unclear. Germline-derived CDR1 and CDR2 are MNHNY and SVGAGI (reference sequence). The CDR3 contains 14 residues. V lost 0 bases and J lost 0, with 6 bases in between. As DNA, the CDR3 is TGTGCCAGCAGTTACTCGCCGAGCTCCTACGAGCAGTACTTC. Residues: CASSYSPSSYEQYF.